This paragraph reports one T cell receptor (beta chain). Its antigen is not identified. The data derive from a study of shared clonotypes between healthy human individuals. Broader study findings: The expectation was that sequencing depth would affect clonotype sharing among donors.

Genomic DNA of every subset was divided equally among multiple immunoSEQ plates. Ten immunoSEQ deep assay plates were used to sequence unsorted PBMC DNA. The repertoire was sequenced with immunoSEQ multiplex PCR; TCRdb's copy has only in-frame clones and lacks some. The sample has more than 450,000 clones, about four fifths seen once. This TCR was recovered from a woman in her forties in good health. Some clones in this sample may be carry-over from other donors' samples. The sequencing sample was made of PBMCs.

CDR3 coding DNA: TGTGCCAGCAGCACAGGACTAGCGGGAATAGGAGATACGCAGTATTTT. As protein: CASSTGLAGIGDTQYF. The chain links TRBV5-4 to TRBJ2-3; TRBD2 matches at 12 bases. CDR3 length equals 16 residues. Germline V lookup: CDR1 SGHNT, CDR2 YYREEE (reference sequence). J was trimmed by 5 bases and V by 4 bases; bases with no gene match: 8.